These 24 T cell receptor beta chains share one sample of origin, sequenced in a study of OX40 agonist ivuxolimab in advanced cancers. Only in-frame clones appear in the TCRdb table, and some are missing; sequencing was by immunoSEQ multiplex PCR. The table includes 30,000 to 45,000 clones, roughly three quarters detected once. The sample was CD4+ or CD8+ T cells sorted from blood, taken in a trial of the OX40 agonist ivuxolimab. These receptors came from an adult with an advanced solid tumor such as melanoma, head and neck, liver or kidney cancer.

CDR3 amino acids: CATSRVRDRGYEQYF. The CDR3 DNA reads as TGTGCCACCAGCAGAGTTCGAGACAGGGGCTACGAGCAGTACTTC. The genes are TRBV15 and TRBJ2-7; 8 bases align to TRBD1. Germline assignment: CDR1 LNHNV and CDR2 YYDKDF (reference sequence). J gave up 3 bases and V 1 base, and 5 bases lay outside the gene matches. There are 15 residues in the CDR3.

The chain carries TRBV29-1 and TRBJ1-1; 8 bases align to TRBD1. After removal of 4 bases from V and 4 bases from J, the junction contained 5 bases not matched to a gene. Germline V CDR1 and CDR2: SQVTM, ANQGSEA. This CDR3 has 13 residues. The DNA of the CDR3 is TGCAGCGTTGCTGGACAGGGTTCCACTGAAGCTTTCTTT. Translating it yields CSVAGQGSTEAFF.

This clone is judged medium-sized. V usage is TRBV5-1 and J usage is TRBJ2-7, with D tentatively TRBD1 (6 bases). Germline V gene lookup returns CDR1 SGHRS and CDR2 YFSETQ. The CDR3 runs 13 residues. The V end lost 2 bases, the J end lost 5 bases, and 11 bases lay between the germline ends. The CDR3 DNA is TGCGCCAGCAGCTTTGGCAGGGGTAACGAGCAGTACTTC. Amino acid sequence: CASSFGRGNEQYF. The full variable domain, in which reference TRBV5-1 and TRBJ2-7 provide the parts outside the CDR3, is KAGVTQTPRYLIKTRGQQVTLSCSPISGHRSVSWYQQTPGQGLQFLFEYFSETQRNKGNFPGRFSGRQFSNSRSEMNVSTLELGDSALYLCASSFGRGNEQYFGPGTRLTVT.

The chain joins TRBV29-1 to TRBJ1-3, with D maybe TRBD1 (6 bases). This CDR3 is 12 amino acids long. Germline values: CDR1 SQVTM, CDR2 ANQGSEA. Trimming shortened V by 4 bases and J by 6 bases, and 10 bases separated the two germline ends. Here the CDR3 reads CSVVPGENTIYF. Here the CDR3 DNA reads TGCAGCGTTGTTCCAGGGGAAAACACCATATATTTT.

The chain carries TRBV19 and TRBJ1-4, with D unresolved. The CDR3 spans 17 residues. Germline loops: CDR1 LNHDA, CDR2 SQIVND (reference sequence). V lost 3 bases to trimming and J lost 1 base, with 15 bases between them. The CDR3 region has the DNA TGTGCCAGTAGTATCCACACGGGTTCAGGAACTAATGAAAAACTGTTTTTT. Translating it yields CASSIHTGSGTNEKLFF.

This chain joins TRBV19 and TRBJ2-2; D gene uncertain. Trimming stripped 3 bases from V and 1 base from J, with 6 bases between. Germline V gene data show CDR1 as LNHDA and CDR2 as SQIVND (reference sequence). This CDR3 spans 14 amino acids. The DNA of the CDR3 is TGTGCCAGTAGTATGAGACAGAACACCGGGGAGCTGTTTTTT. It is translated as CASSMRQNTGELFF.

The chain couples TRBV28 to TRBJ1-2; 11 nucleotides line up with TRBD1. V was clipped by 5 bases and J by 2 bases; unmatched bases: 4. CDR1 is MDHEN, CDR2 SYDVKM, per germline. This CDR3 is built from 15 residues. The CDR3 DNA follows: TGTGCCAGCAGTCAAGGGACAGGGGGAAACTATGGCTACACCTTC. Its translation: CASSQGTGGNYGYTF.

The chain couples TRBV29-1 to TRBJ2-1; 9 nucleotides align to TRBD1. Germline V lookup: CDR1 SQVTM, CDR2 ANQGSEA. The CDR3 sequence is 13 residues long. Losses at the gene ends were 8 bases for V and 3 bases for J; bases not matched to a gene: 5. The CDR3 spells CSWGQGLYNEQFF. The CDR3 coding sequence is TGCAGCTGGGGACAGGGCCTCTACAATGAGCAGTTCTTC.

The chain employs TRBV10-2 and TRBJ2-1; 8 nucleotides line up with TRBD1. The germline gives CDR1 WSHSY, CDR2 SAAADI. The junction had 3 bases not matched to a gene; V was cut back by 8 bases and J by 9 bases. The length of the CDR3 is 11 residues. As DNA, the CDR3 is TGCGCCAGCCAGGGGGCTTTTGAGCAGTTCTTC. This gives the protein CASQGAFEQFF.

The genes are TRBV27 and TRBJ1-2, with 8 bases aligning to TRBD1. This CDR3 has 14 residues. The V segment lost 7 bases and the J segment 6 bases; nucleotides outside the gene matches: 10. CDR1 and CDR2 from the germline V gene are MNHEY and SMNVEV (reference sequence). CDR3 in DNA: TGTGCCAGCAAGGGGCTGACAGGGGAGGATGGCTACACCTTC. This encodes CASKGLTGEDGYTF.

This clone was picked up one time. The rearrangement joins TRBV21-1 to TRBJ2-7. TRBV21-1 constitutes a pseudogene. This CDR3 comprises 14 residues. The CDR3 nucleotides are TGTGCCAGCAGCAGCCCTTGCCAAGCCTACGAGCAGTACTTC. Protein: CASSSPCQAYEQYF.

This clone occurred a few times. The chain is built from TRBV7-9 and TRBJ1-4, with TRBD1 matching over 7 bases. V dropped 5 bases and J dropped 3; count of bases not matched to a gene: 9. The CDR3 covers 16 residues. The V gene's germline CDR1 is SEHNR and CDR2 FQNEAQ (reference sequence). CDR3: CASSARGTAPNEKLFF. DNA of the CDR3: TGTGCCAGCAGCGCGCGTGGGACAGCGCCTAATGAAAAACTGTTTTTT. Drawing the rest from reference TRBV7-9 and TRBJ1-4, the complete variable domain is DTGVSQNPRHKITKRGQNVTFRCDPISEHNRLYWYRQTLGQGPEFLTYFQNEAQLEKSRLLSDRFSAERPKGSFSTLEIQRTEQGDSAMYLCASSARGTAPNEKLFFGSGTQLSVL.

V gene TRBV28 combines with J gene TRBJ1-2; D is uncertain. The V end was cut by 2 bases, the J end by 4 bases, with 8 bases between. The CDR3 loop spans 13 amino acids. Germline loops: CDR1 MDHEN, CDR2 SYDVKM. The CDR3 DNA follows: TGTGCCAGCAGTTTACAGGCCAGCTATGGCTACACCTTC. This sequence encodes CASSLQASYGYTF.

The rearrangement joins TRBV10-1 to TRBJ1-5, with TRBD1 matching 9 bases. V was clipped by 9 bases and J by 2 bases; unmatched bases: 17. CDR1 and CDR2 (germline): WNHNN, SYGVQD (reference sequence). This CDR3 has 18 residues. The CDR3 region is CARGQGTNRLLRNQPQHF. CDR3 bases: TGCGCCAGAGGACAGGGGACAAACAGACTCCTTCGCAATCAGCCCCAGCATTTT.

This clone was seen only a few times. V gene TRBV29-1 combines with J gene TRBJ2-7; D is unresolved. Germline CDR1 reads SQVTM; CDR2 reads ANQGSEA. V lost 0 bases to trimming and J lost 4 bases, with 13 bases between them. The CDR3 consists of 14 residues. The CDR3 nucleotides are TGCAGCGTTGAAGAACGGCTCGGCGGTTACGAGCAGTACTTC. As protein: CSVEERLGGYEQYF.

Only one count was recorded for this clone. This sequence joins TRBV19 and TRBJ1-5; possible D gene TRBD1, 6 bases. The CDR3 is made up of 14 amino acids. Germline CDR1 and CDR2: LNHDA and SQIVND (reference sequence). V was pared by 7 bases and J by 6 bases, with 16 bases between. CDR3 region: CASNSQGKSQPQHF. The CDR3 nucleotides are TGTGCCAGTAATAGCCAGGGGAAAAGTCAGCCCCAGCATTTT.

The chain links TRBV19 to TRBJ2-3; no clear D. CDR3 length: 17 amino acids. In germline, CDR1 is LNHDA, CDR2 SQIVND (reference sequence). Trimming shortened V by 0 bases and J by 4 bases, and 17 bases separated the two germline ends. CDR3 DNA: TGTGCCAGTAGTATAGATCAAGCTACTAAAGCCTCAGATACGCAGTATTTT. It translates to CASSIDQATKASDTQYF.

This clone was seen only once. The chain links TRBV5-6 to TRBJ2-3, with 9 nucleotides matching TRBD2. This CDR3 is built from 16 residues. Trimming removed 1 base from V and 3 bases from J; junction bases left unmatched: 6. Germline V gene lookup returns CDR1 SGHDT and CDR2 YYEEEE. The CDR3 nucleotides are TGTGCCAGCAGCTTGAGGGGTAGCGGGGGTACAGATACGCAGTATTTT. Translated, it gives CASSLRGSGGTDTQYF.

The rearrangement links TRBV21-1 to TRBJ2-7; no DNA check was done on the table's D call, TRBD2. TRBV21-1 is reported as a pseudogene. CDR3 length: 19 residues. CDR3 in DNA: TGTGCCAGCAGCACCGGGACTAGCGGGGGGGCCCTAAACTCCTACGAGCAGTACTTC. Translation gives CASSTGTSGGALNSYEQYF.

The V gene is TRBV10-2, the J gene TRBJ1-2; D possibly corresponds to TRBD1 (6 bases). The CDR3 extends over 14 amino acids. Looked up from germline, CDR1 is WSHSY and CDR2 is SAAADI. Trimming cost V 3 bases and J 8 bases, with 16 bases left between them. CDR3 in amino acids: CASSENRVAVGYTF. The CDR3 bases are TGCGCCAGCAGTGAAAACAGGGTTGCAGTAGGCTACACCTTC.

This chain joins TRBV9 and TRBJ2-3; D unresolved. Germline V gives CDR1 SGDLS, CDR2 YYNGEE. The CDR3 has 17 amino acids. The germline V and J ends were trimmed by 3 bases and 1 base, with 18 bases remaining between them. The CDR3 bases are TGTGCCAGCAGCGCCCTAGACCGATACTACCGCACAGATACGCAGTATTTT. Its protein product is CASSALDRYYRTDTQYF. The whole variable domain, remainder taken from reference TRBV9 and TRBJ2-3, is DSGVTQTPKHLITATGQRVTLRCSPRSGDLSVYWYQQSLDQGLQFLIQYYNGEERAKGNILERFSAQQFPDLHSELNLSSLELGDSALYFCASSALDRYYRTDTQYFGPGTRLTVL.

J is TRBJ1-2 and V is TRBV6-5; 8 bases line up with TRBD1. The CDR3 extends over 15 amino acids. J gave up 5 bases and V 6 bases, and 11 bases lay outside the gene matches. Looked up from germline, CDR1 is MNHEY and CDR2 is SVGAGI. For the CDR3, the DNA is TGTGCCAGCAGCCTCCTCGGGACAGGAGAGTATGGCTACACCTTC. Its protein is CASSLLGTGEYGYTF.

A few counts support this clone. The chain is built from TRBV7-2 and TRBJ1-6, with no clear D. The CDR3 spans 17 residues. Trimming removed 1 base at V and 0 bases at J, with 10 bases between. Germline V gene sequence: CDR1 SGHTA, CDR2 FQGNSA. CDR3 residues: CASSLGTPASYNSPLHF. For the CDR3, the DNA is TGTGCCAGCAGCTTAGGGACTCCGGCCTCCTATAATTCACCCCTCCACTTT. The variable domain in full, completed from reference TRBV7-2 and TRBJ1-6, reads GAGVSQSPSNKVTEKGKDVELRCDPISGHTALYWYRQSLGQGLEFLIYFQGNSAPDKSGLPSDRFSAERTGGSVSTLTIQRTQQEDSAVYLCASSLGTPASYNSPLHFGNGTRLTVT.

The genes are TRBV14 and TRBJ1-6; 9 bases agree with TRBD1. Germline V gene lookup returns CDR1 SGHDN and CDR2 FVKESK. The CDR3 runs to 16 residues. Germline trimming cut 4 bases from V and 7 bases from J; bases unmatched to any gene: 8. The CDR3 sequence: CASSPMRTGENSPLHF. DNA of the CDR3: TGTGCCAGCAGCCCAATGAGGACAGGGGAGAATTCACCCCTCCACTTT.